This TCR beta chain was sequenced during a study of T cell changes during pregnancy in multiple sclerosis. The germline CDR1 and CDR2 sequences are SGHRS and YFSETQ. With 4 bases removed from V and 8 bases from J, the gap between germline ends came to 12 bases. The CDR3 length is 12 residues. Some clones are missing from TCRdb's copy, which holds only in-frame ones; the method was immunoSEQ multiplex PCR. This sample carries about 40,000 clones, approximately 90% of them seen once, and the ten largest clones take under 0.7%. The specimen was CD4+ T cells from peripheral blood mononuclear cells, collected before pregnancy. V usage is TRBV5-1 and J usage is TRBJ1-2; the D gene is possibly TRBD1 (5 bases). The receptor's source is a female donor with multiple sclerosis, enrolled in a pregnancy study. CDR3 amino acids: CASSTGLRGYTF. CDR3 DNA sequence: TGCGCCAGCAGCACGGGACTGAGGGGCTACACCTTC.